This T cell receptor beta chain was recovered during a study of metastatic and nonmetastatic thyroid tumors. Study as a whole: The comparison covered peripheral blood and tumor or nodule tissue in malignant and benign thyroid patients.

This clone was seen repeatedly, ten times or more. Its cognate antigen is unknown. From germline, CDR1 is MDHEN and CDR2 SYDVKM. V lost 5 bases and J lost 7; bases outside the gene matches: 12. CDR3 length equals 16 residues. None of the patients had undergone any treatment ahead of thyroid surgery. Per the original methods: Across clinicopathological groups, CDR3 differences served as the basis for building a distant-metastasis classifier for papillary thyroid cancer. TCRdb re-called the PCR reads through MiXCR. The V and J calls were not made by the authors but by TCRdb's processing. The repertoire holds approximately 90,000 clones, with more than 9.5% as singletons. Study-level results: Reports indicated that malignant thyroid tumors showed significantly higher TCR beta diversity than benign nodules did, in blood and tumor.

The TCR was taken from a female donor with papillary thyroid cancer or a benign thyroid nodule (not recorded which). Some clones in this sample may be carry-over from other donors' samples. The source material was blood. The V and J genes are TRBV28 and TRBJ1-4; 8 nucleotides match TRBD1. The CDR3 sequence: CASSPPVPGGSEKLFF. In DNA, the CDR3 is TGTGCCAGCAGTCCCCCAGTACCAGGGGGCAGTGAAAAACTGTTTTTT.